This paragraph covers one T cell receptor beta chain sequence. The antigen is undetermined. The data were obtained in a study of post-analysis software for immune sequencing data. Every TCR beta cDNA library bore unique molecular identifiers. TCRdb itself ran the PCR reads through MiXCR, one entry per CDR3 protein. The table includes roughly 800,000 distinct CDR3 sequences, around 46% detected once. The CDR3 length is 13 residues. Germline V gives CDR1 MNHEY, CDR2 SMNVEV (reference sequence). V lost 3 bases, J lost 7 bases, and 10 bases lay in between. Whole-study results and caveats: By F measure, samples from a shared preparation batch strongly co-clustered. In patients, about 5 TRBV segments were more frequent than in controls, with TRBV5-6, TRBV5-1 and TRBV20-1 among them.

This chain links TRBV27 with TRBJ1-5; no reliable D call. The receptor comes from a girl under 18 with multiple sclerosis. What was sequenced was blood. In DNA, the CDR3 is TGTGCCAGCAGTTTTAGGGTTGTCCAGCCCCAGCATTTT. Translation gives CASSFRVVQPQHF.